This TCR beta chain was identified during a study of blood T cell repertoires in COVID-19 (dated by TCRdb to 2018 to 2021). Turning to the overall study: Collaborator samples came from the United States, Italy and Spain and covered acute and convalescent phases of COVID-19. The dataset comprised deeply sampled blood TCRbeta repertoires from subjects exposed to, actively infected with, or recovered from COVID-19. The repertoires were made available in a free public database intended to serve as a resource for research on the immune response to SARS-CoV-2. Sample metadata almost always included a de-identified subject ID, COVID-19 status, age in years and sex. Samples came from the ongoing ImmuneRACE study (first 160 participants) plus 1,254 subjects from 6 global collaborators. The prospective study material was composed of cDNA or gDNA derived from T cells, B-cell-depleted T cells, or PBMCs. Where available, HLA class I and class II types were taken from metadata supplied by the sample provider and were not determined by assay-based typing.

A second Seattle source provided samples from volunteer blood donors who had recovered from COVID-19. Whole blood was collected in K2EDTA tubes by collaborating institutions according to the institutions' own protocols. For TCRbeta analysis, collaborators shipped samples as frozen whole blood, isolated PBMCs, or DNA extracted from either of those sample types. Concerning this clone: The clone's antigen remains unknown. No clone much larger than this one lies a single base away; base qualities are absent.

What the study reported, not specific to this receptor: Clinical and demographic metadata were provided uncurated, with the amount varying by source and participant.

The junction shows trimming of 5 bases on V and 11 bases on J, and the gene matches do not reach 11 bases of it. Measured from the cysteine to the phenylalanine, the CDR3 is 15 residues long. CDR3 DNA only is kept here, 45 bases in frame from base 1. CDR1 MNHEY and CDR2 SMNVEV were looked up in the germline V gene (reference sequence). The immunoSEQ Assay, a bias-controlled multiplex PCR, was used to amplify TCRbeta CDR3 regions from genomic DNA. The paper's data handling went like this. The number of nucleated cells in each sample was estimated by amplification of reference gene primers within the assay. To quantify the absolute abundance of each unique TCRbeta CDR3 rearrangement, sequence reads were collapsed and filtered. Productive Simpson clonality was computed per sample as the square root of Simpson's diversity index over productive rearrangements. Entries here come from immuneACCESS through TCRdb and include only in-frame sequences with V and J called. Some clones fail to appear in such tables; in the studies checked, an unresolved V gene covers under half of the shortfall, and the cause of the remainder is unknown. The V and J calls and clone size were taken over from that table, and D and trimming were inferred from the DNA. This sample gives around 240,000 clones in total; roughly 88% of them show up just once. 1.4% of the sample lies in the top ten.

This chain joins TRBV27 to TRBJ2-1; the junction holds 11 bases that match TRBD2. Sequenced material: peripheral blood. The origin of this receptor is a woman in her 40s who had recovered from COVID-19. The CDR3 region has the sequence CASSRTLETSGKQFF. The nucleotide sequence is given as TGTGCCAGCAGTAGGACTCTCGAGACTAGCGGGAAGCAGTTCTTC.